Shown below are 17 T cell receptor beta chains from a single sample sequenced in a study of shared clonotypes between healthy human individuals. The assay was immunoSEQ multiplex PCR, and TCRdb's table has in-frame clones only and misses some. This table holds a few million clones, approximately 90% found once. The sequenced sample consisted of naive CD4+ T cells sorted from blood. Subset in this sample: CD45RA+ positively selected. The receptors come from a man aged 18 to 30 in good health.

The rearrangement uses TRBV2 and TRBJ1-1; possible D gene TRBD1, 5 bases. Deletions cut 6 bases from V and 4 bases from J, with 21 bases between. Germline lookup yields CDR1 SNHLY and CDR2 FYNNEI. The CDR3 loop spans 16 amino acids. The CDR3 DNA follows: TGTGCCAGCAGAGGTACAGGCCGTGGAGGGAGCACTGAAGCTTTCTTT. It is translated as CASRGTGRGGSTEAFF.

The chain carries TRBV11-1 and TRBJ1-3, with unresolved D. CDR1 and CDR2 from the germline V gene are SGHAT and FQDESV (reference sequence). The CDR3 is 16 amino acids. Trimming left V 2 bases short and J 0 bases short, with 11 bases between. The CDR3 region is CASSLPGPSSGNTIYF. The CDR3 DNA reads as TGTGCCAGCAGCTTACCAGGACCGAGCTCTGGAAACACCATATATTTT.

CDR3 DNA: TGTGCCAGCAGTCGAGGTGTGAATCAGCCCCAGCATTTT. As protein: CASSRGVNQPQHF. V and J are TRBV2 and TRBJ1-5, with D unclear. Trimming left V 5 bases short and J 4 bases short, with 9 bases between. CDR1 SNHLY and CDR2 FYNNEI come from the germline V gene. The CDR3 sequence is 13 residues long.

V usage is TRBV5-8 and J usage is TRBJ1-1; no definite D call. Germline-derived CDR1 and CDR2 are SGHTS and YDEGEE. The CDR3 loop spans 14 amino acids. V lost 2 bases, J lost 4 bases, and 12 bases lay in between. Written as DNA, the CDR3 is TGTGCCAGCAGCTTAGGCCGGGCGGGCACTGAAGCTTTCTTT. Translating gives CASSLGRAGTEAFF.

The chain links TRBV27 to TRBJ2-5; unclear D gene. The CDR3 spans 16 residues. Germline values: CDR1 MNHEY, CDR2 SMNVEV (reference sequence). Trimming stripped 1 base from V and 5 bases from J, with 17 bases between. The CDR3 nucleotides read TGTGCCAGCAGTTTATTATCCGCACAGACAATGGAGACCCAGTACTTC. Its translation: CASSLLSAQTMETQYF.

The chain employs TRBV7-2 and TRBJ2-3; D not certain. Germline lookup yields CDR1 SGHTA and CDR2 FQGNSA. The V gene lost 5 bases and the J gene lost 3 bases, with 6 bases spanning the gap. There are 12 residues in the CDR3. In DNA, the CDR3 is TGTGCCAGCAGCCTAAAAACAGATACGCAGTATTTT. Its translation: CASSLKTDTQYF.

The rearrangement links TRBV5-1 to TRBJ1-2; TRBD1 matches 7 bases. CDR3 length equals 13 residues. Losses at the gene ends were 5 bases for V and 7 bases for J; bases not matched to a gene: 8. CDR1 is SGHRS, CDR2 YFSETQ, per germline. In DNA, the CDR3 is TGCGCCAGCAGTTACGACAGGGACCTTGGCTACACCTTC. This translates into CASSYDRDLGYTF.

This sequence joins TRBV29-1 and TRBJ2-3; D is unresolved. The V gene lost 5 bases and the J gene lost 0 bases, with 9 bases spanning the gap. This CDR3 comprises 13 residues. Germline V gene data show CDR1 as SQVTM and CDR2 as ANQGSEA. CDR3 sequence: CSVRALSTDTQYF. As DNA, the CDR3 is TGCAGCGTTCGTGCGCTAAGCACAGATACGCAGTATTTT.

The chain uses TRBV28 and TRBJ2-7; D is unresolved. Germline V gene sequence: CDR1 MDHEN, CDR2 SYDVKM. The germline V and J ends were trimmed by 5 bases and 3 bases, with 5 bases remaining between them. CDR3 length equals 11 residues. Here the CDR3 reads CASSANYEQYF. The CDR3 region has the DNA TGTGCCAGCAGTGCAAACTACGAGCAGTACTTC.

V gene TRBV7-2 combines with J gene TRBJ1-2; D call uncertain. The germline CDR1 and CDR2 sequences are SGHTA and FQGNSA. V shed 1 base and J shed 4 bases, with 10 bases lying between them. This CDR3 has 14 amino acids. The DNA of the CDR3 is TGTGCCAGCAGCTTAGTACCGTCAGTCTATGGCTACACCTTC. It codes for CASSLVPSVYGYTF.

This clone was counted a single time. The sample has other DNA sequences that encode this CDR3 too. The chain links TRBV6-5 to TRBJ2-7; 9 bases match TRBD1. Germline assignment: CDR1 MNHEY and CDR2 SVGAGI. J lost 6 bases, V lost 5 bases, and 2 bases had no gene match. The CDR3 sequence is 12 residues long. Here the CDR3 DNA reads TGTGCCAGCAGTAGGACAGGGGTCGAGCAGTACTTC. Translation gives CASSRTGVEQYF.

The chain joins TRBV29-1 to TRBJ2-4, with D possibly matching TRBD2 (5 bases). Germline values: CDR1 SQVTM, CDR2 ANQGSEA. This CDR3 spans 14 amino acids. The V end lost 5 bases, the J end lost 0 bases, and 11 bases lay between the germline ends. The CDR3 coding sequence is TGCAGCGTTCGGGAAGACCTAGCCAAAAACATTCAGTACTTC. The encoded protein is CSVREDLAKNIQYF.

This sequence joins TRBV4-3 and TRBJ1-2; 8 nucleotides match TRBD1. The V and J ends lost 1 base and 3 bases, in that order; junction bases with no gene match: 7. Germline V gives CDR1 LGHNA, CDR2 YSLEER. The CDR3 is 16 residues long. CDR3 coding DNA: TGCGCCAGCAGCCAAGGGGACAGGTCGATATACTATGGCTACACCTTC. This sequence encodes CASSQGDRSIYYGYTF.

The rearrangement joins TRBV18 to TRBJ2-5; tentative D call: TRBD1 (5 bases). The CDR3 extends over 13 amino acids. Germline CDR1 is KGHSH and CDR2 is LQKENI. Trimming left V 8 bases short and J 1 base short, with 11 bases between. The CDR3 reads CASTSGLQETQYF. The CDR3 bases are TGTGCCAGCACATCAGGGCTCCAAGAGACCCAGTACTTC.

This clone was observed a few times. The CDR3 reads CASSQQTPGGVGQPQHF. CDR3 coding DNA: TGCGCCAGCAGCCAACAAACCCCAGGGGGCGTGGGCCAGCCCCAGCATTTT. This rearrangement joins TRBV4-1 to TRBJ1-5, with 8 bases aligning to TRBD1. J lost 7 bases, V lost 2 bases, and 13 bases had no gene match. CDR3 length: 17 amino acids. The V gene's germline CDR1 is MGHRA and CDR2 YSYEKL.

This sequence joins TRBV5-4 and TRBJ2-7; 12 bases agree with TRBD1. Germline lookup yields CDR1 SGHNT and CDR2 YYREEE (reference sequence). This CDR3 contains 15 residues. The V gene end was trimmed by 6 bases and the J gene end by 6 bases; junction bases not matched to a gene: 10. CDR3 in DNA: TGTGCCAGCACCACACCGGGACAGGGGGCCGGCGAGCAGTACTTC. Translated, it gives CASTTPGQGAGEQYF.

This clone was counted once. The chain carries TRBV6-1 and TRBJ1-6, with 8 bases fitting TRBD1. This CDR3 is built from 14 residues. Germline assignment: CDR1 MNHNS and CDR2 SASEGT. V shed 7 bases, J shed 7 bases, and the junction held 6 bases outside the gene matches. This CDR3 reads CASTLWTGNSPLHF. The CDR3 region has the DNA TGTGCCAGCACCTTATGGACAGGGAATTCACCCCTCCACTTT.